This TCR beta chain was observed in a study of blood T cell repertoires in COVID-19. Unmatched junction bases numbered 7, after V lost 2 bases and J lost 7 bases. The CDR3 is made up of 15 amino acids. CDR1 SGHTA and CDR2 FQGNSA come from the germline V gene. Original data processing: Researchers report that nucleated cell counts were estimated from reference gene primer amplification. Assay used: immunoSEQ multiplex PCR; TCRdb lists only in-frame clones, some missing. V and J calls and clone size follow that table, whereas D and trimming were derived from the DNA. The sample has more than 80,000 clones; around 87% are singletons.

The gene calls are TRBV7-2 and TRBJ2-7; the match to TRBD2 covers 11 bases. The sample consisted of peripheral blood. This clonotype was obtained from a middle-aged man with acute or convalescent COVID-19. CDR3 sequence reads: CASSLPGLAGWEQYF. CDR3 DNA sequence: TGTGCCAGCAGCTTACCTGGACTAGCGGGTTGGGAGCAGTACTTC. The whole variable domain, remainder taken from reference TRBV7-2 and TRBJ2-7, is GAGVSQSPSNKVTEKGKDVELRCDPISGHTALYWYRQSLGQGLEFLIYFQGNSAPDKSGLPSDRFSAERTGGSVSTLTIQRTQQEDSAVYLCASSLPGLAGWEQYFGPGTRLTVT.